This T cell receptor (beta chain) was sequenced during a study of T cells in Graves' hyperthyroidism and ophthalmopathy. Patients showing uncontrolled infection, other autoimmune disease, pregnancy or lactation were ineligible. Out of roughly 9.1 ml of fresh peripheral blood came the PBMCs. CDR3 size: 12 residues. V shed 5 bases and J shed 6 bases, with 8 bases lying between them. Per the germline V gene, CDR1 is MNHEY and CDR2 is SMNVEV (reference sequence). Amplified regions were TCR beta CDR3 sequences from RNA transcripts. Using the HTBI primer set, a first-round RT-PCR was run on the TCR CDR3. MiXCR, applied by TCRdb to the multiplex PCR reads, yields one record per CDR3 protein. Of roughly 290,000 distinct CDR3 sequences in the sample, over 15% were seen once. Overall study results and limits: A 13 V-J signature model discriminated ophthalmopathy versus stable hyperthyroidism.

In this sample, this clonotype turned up many times. Its antigen is not identified. The chain links TRBV27 to TRBJ2-1, with a tentative D call TRBD2 (5 bases). The receptor was derived from a woman aged 55-70 years with Graves' ophthalmopathy. Sequencing used blood. DNA for the CDR3: TGTGCCAGCAGTAGACTAAGCAATGAGCAGTTCTTC. Encoded protein: CASSRLSNEQFF.